The sequence of this T cell receptor beta chain was determined in a study of spatial heterogeneity in lung cancer. As for the study in general: The mean occurrence of each unique TCR and UMI combination in raw reads exceeded 9.5.

The sample holds many counts of this clonotype. The antigen remains unidentified. The V gene lost 3 bases and the J gene lost 5 bases, with 10 bases spanning the gap. Per germline, CDR1 SGHNT and CDR2 YENEEA. The CDR3 length is 13 residues. Time point defined: sample taken at primary tumor resection. The donors, about 78 patients with untreated early-stage non-small cell lung cancer, provided the samples. Notes on the study in general: The counts of expanded TCRs, ubiquitous and regional, tracked ubiquitous and regional nonsynonymous mutations, respectively. Higher tumor mutation counts went along with higher counts of expanded intratumoral alpha and beta TCRs.

All TCR cDNA molecules were individually tagged with a unique molecular identifier. TCRdb reprocessed the 5' RACE reads via MiXCR and lists one record per CDR3 protein. The sample includes over 5,000 distinct CDR3 sequences, 16% of them seen just once. The receptor was isolated from a male donor with early-stage non-small cell lung cancer. Specimen: lung tumor tissue, collected at surgery. This chain connects TRBV11-3 to TRBJ2-5, with TRBD2 as a possible D gene (5 bases). For the CDR3, the DNA is TGTGCCAGCAGCTTCGAGGGAGAGGAGACCCAGTACTTC. It translates to CASSFEGEETQYF. The whole variable domain, remainder taken from reference TRBV11-3 and TRBJ2-5, is EAGVVQSPRYKIIEKKQPVAFWCNPISGHNTLYWYLQNLGQGPELLIRYENEEAVDDSQLPKDRFSAERLKGVDSTLKIQPAELGDSAVYLCASSFEGEETQYFGPGTRLLVL.